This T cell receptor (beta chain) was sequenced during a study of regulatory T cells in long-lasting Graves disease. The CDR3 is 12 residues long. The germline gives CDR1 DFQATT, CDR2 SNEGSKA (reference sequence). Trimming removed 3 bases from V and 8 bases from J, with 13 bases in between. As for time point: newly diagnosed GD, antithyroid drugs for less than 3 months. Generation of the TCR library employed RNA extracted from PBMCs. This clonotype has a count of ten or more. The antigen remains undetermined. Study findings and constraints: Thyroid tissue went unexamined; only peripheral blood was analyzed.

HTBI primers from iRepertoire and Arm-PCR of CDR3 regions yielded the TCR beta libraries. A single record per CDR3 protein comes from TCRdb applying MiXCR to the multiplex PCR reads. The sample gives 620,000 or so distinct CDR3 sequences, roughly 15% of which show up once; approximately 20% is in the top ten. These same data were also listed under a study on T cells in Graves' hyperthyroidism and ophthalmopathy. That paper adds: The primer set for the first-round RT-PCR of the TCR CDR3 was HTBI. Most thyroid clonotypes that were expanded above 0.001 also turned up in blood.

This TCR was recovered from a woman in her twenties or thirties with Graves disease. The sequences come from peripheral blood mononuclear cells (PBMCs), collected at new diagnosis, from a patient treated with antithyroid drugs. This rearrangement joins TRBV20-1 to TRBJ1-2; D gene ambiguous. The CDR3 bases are TGCAGTGCTAGGGATACCTTGACAGGCTACACCTTC. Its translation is CSARDTLTGYTF.